This record looks at one T cell receptor beta chain sequence and its context. Its specificity is unknown. The source of the sample is a study of OX40 agonist ivuxolimab in advanced cancers. Study results and limitations: Expanded clones belonging to CD8+ T cells outnumbered, on average, those of CD4+.

TCRdb's table, derived via immunoSEQ multiplex PCR, lists solely in-frame clones and lacks some. The profile shows tens of thousands of clones, about 87% of them singletons. The CDR3 is 16 amino acids. Germline V gives CDR1 SGHDT, CDR2 YYEEEE. V shed 4 bases, J shed 8 bases, and the junction held 13 bases outside the gene matches. This TCR derives from an adult with an advanced solid tumor such as melanoma, head and neck, liver or kidney cancer. This chain links TRBV5-6 with TRBJ2-1; 9 bases fit TRBD2. Material: CD4+ or CD8+ T cells sorted from blood, obtained in a trial of the OX40 agonist ivuxolimab. The CDR3 sequence: CASSLISGSRFDEQFF. DNA for the CDR3: TGTGCCAGCAGCCTCATTAGCGGGAGCAGGTTCGATGAGCAGTTCTTC.